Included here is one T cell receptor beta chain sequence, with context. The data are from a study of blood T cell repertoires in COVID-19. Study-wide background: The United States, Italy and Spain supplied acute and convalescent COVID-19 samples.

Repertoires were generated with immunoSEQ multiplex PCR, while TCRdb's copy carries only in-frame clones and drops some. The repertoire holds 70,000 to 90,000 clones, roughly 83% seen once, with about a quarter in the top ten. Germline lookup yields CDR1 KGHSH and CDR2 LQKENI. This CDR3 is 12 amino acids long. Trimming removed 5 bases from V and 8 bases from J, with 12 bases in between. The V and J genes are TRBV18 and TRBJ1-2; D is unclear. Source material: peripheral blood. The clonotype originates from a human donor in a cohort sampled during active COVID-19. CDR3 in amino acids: CASSEGVVGYTF. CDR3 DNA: TGTGCCAGCTCAGAGGGTGTAGTCGGCTACACCTTC.